This T cell receptor (beta chain) was recorded in a study of beta chain features in type 1 diabetes. Notes on this clone: The antigen is undetermined.

General study results and limits: There was a moderate but significant shortening of TCRB CDR3s in all four CD4+ subsets of Type 1 diabetes patients.

Expressed TCRB transcripts were sequenced because the isolated RNA had all been reverse transcribed beforehand. Using immunoSEQ multiplex PCR, the repertoire was profiled, and TCRdb retains in-frame clones only, with some absent. The repertoire consists of 250,000 to 350,000 clones, with 14% occurring once and the leading ten covering 0.015% to 0.02%. V lost 0 bases and J lost 4, with 9 bases in between. Per the germline V gene, CDR1 is SGHAT and CDR2 is FQNNGV. The CDR3 is 14 residues long. This chain uses TRBV11-2 with TRBJ2-5; D call uncertain. Sample: naive CD4+ T cells from blood. The TCR was taken from a man younger than 40 with type 1 diabetes. The CDR3 coding sequence is TGTGCCAGCAGCTTAGAAGGAGTGGTAGAGACCCAGTACTTC. As protein: CASSLEGVVETQYF.